Below, one TCR beta chain is given with its context. There is no known antigen for this receptor. No base-level quality is on record; no much larger clone is a single base apart. The sample belongs to a study of blood T cell repertoires in COVID-19 (dated by TCRdb to 2020 to 2022). Notes on the research overall: Collaborator samples came from the United States, Italy and Spain and covered acute and convalescent phases of COVID-19. Nearly every sample came with metadata listing a de-identified subject ID, COVID-19 status, age in years and sex. The samples were drawn from the first 160 participants of the ongoing ImmuneRACE study and from 1,254 subjects provided by 6 global collaborators. A freely available public database, intended as a resource for researchers studying the immune response to SARS-CoV-2, is where the repertoires were released. HLA class I and class II types, where available, came from metadata supplied by the sample provider rather than from assay-based typing. The prospective study material was composed of cDNA or gDNA derived from T cells, B-cell-depleted T cells, or PBMCs. Subjects who had been exposed to COVID-19, were actively infected with it, or had recovered from it provided the deeply sampled blood TCRbeta repertoires that made up the dataset.

TCRbeta CDR3 regions were amplified from genomic DNA using the immunoSEQ Assay, a bias-controlled multiplex PCR. As for how the authors treated the data: The number of nucleated cells in each sample was estimated by amplification of reference gene primers within the assay. To quantify the absolute abundance of each unique TCRbeta CDR3 rearrangement, sequence reads were collapsed and filtered. For each sample, productive Simpson clonality was calculated as the square root of Simpson's diversity index over productive rearrangements. TCRdb retrieved this table from immuneACCESS and kept in-frame rearrangements only. Not all clones are present; in checked studies, unresolved V genes account for under half, and no reason is known for the remainder. V, J and clone size derive from that table, while D and trimming were established from the DNA sequence. A total of 30,000 to 35,000 clones appear in this sample, roughly four fifths of them only once. The ten largest clones capture approximately 16% of the sample.

At the junction V is shortened by 7 bases and J by 2 bases, with 12 bases in between. The CDR3 starts with the cysteine, ends with the phenylalanine, and has 13 residues. Only the CDR3 region is kept as DNA, spanning 39 bases read in frame from base 1. Based on the germline V gene (reference sequence), the CDR1 and CDR2 sequences are SGHNT and YYREEE. Beyond this particular receptor, the publication reports: How much clinical and demographic metadata was included differed by source and by participant, and the metadata was provided uncurated.

Whole blood was collected in K2EDTA tubes by collaborating institutions according to the institutions' own protocols. For TCRbeta analysis, collaborator samples were shipped as frozen whole blood, as isolated PBMCs, or as DNA extracted from either sample type. This TCR was sampled from a human donor in a cohort sampled during active COVID-19. Sequenced: peripheral blood. Recombination linked TRBV5-4 to TRBJ2-5; the D gene is perhaps TRBD1, from 5 matching bases. The DNA sequence is TGTGCCAGCTCAAATCCAGGGCAAGAGACCCAGTACTTC. This yields the protein CASSNPGQETQYF. The full variable domain, with segments outside the CDR3 supplied by the reference TRBV5-4 and TRBJ2-5 proteins, appears as ETGVTQSPTHLIKTRGQQVTLRCSSQSGHNTVSWYQQALGQGPQFIFQYYREEENGRGNFPPRFSGLQFPNYSSELNVNALELDDSALYLCASSNPGQETQYFGPGTRLLVL.